This entry lists 15 T cell receptor beta chains sequenced from one sample in a study of blood T cell repertoires in COVID-19. Clones were read by immunoSEQ multiplex PCR, and TCRdb kept only the in-frame ones, dropping some. The sample holds fewer than 650,000 clones, roughly nine tenths seen once. Sequencing used peripheral blood. These receptors were collected from a woman in her fifties or sixties with COVID-19, enrolled during active disease.

The rearrangement joins TRBV30 to TRBJ2-1; 8 nucleotides align to TRBD1. Germline V gives CDR1 GTSNPN, CDR2 SVGIG (reference sequence). The V and J ends lost 8 bases and 0 bases, in that order; junction bases with no gene match: 6. This CDR3 has 14 amino acids. CDR3 nucleotides: TGTGCCGGAAAGGGACAGGTCTCCTACAATGAGCAGTTCTTC. This codes for CAGKGQVSYNEQFF.

V is TRBV6-6 and J is TRBJ1-2; 7 bases are shared with TRBD1. The CDR3 runs to 14 residues. The V and J ends lost 6 bases and 6 bases, in that order; junction bases with no gene match: 10. The germline CDR1 and CDR2 sequences are MNHNY and SVGAGI (reference sequence). The CDR3 DNA reads as TGTGCCAGCAGATTCCAACAGGGGAGCCATGGCTACACCTTC. Protein sequence: CASRFQQGSHGYTF.

The chain is built from TRBV5-4 and TRBJ2-7, with TRBD1 as a possible D gene (5 bases). Per germline, CDR1 SGHNT and CDR2 YYREEE (reference sequence). CDR3 size: 13 residues. Trimming left V 4 bases short and J 4 bases short, with 12 bases between. CDR3 loop: CASSPSGAYEQYF. Here the CDR3 DNA reads TGTGCCAGCAGCCCCTCTGGGGCTTACGAGCAGTACTTC. Together with reference TRBV5-4 and TRBJ2-7, the CDR3 gives the full variable domain: ETGVTQSPTHLIKTRGQQVTLRCSSQSGHNTVSWYQQALGQGPQFIFQYYREEENGRGNFPPRFSGLQFPNYSSELNVNALELDDSALYLCASSPSGAYEQYFGPGTRLTVT.

V and J are TRBV12-5 and TRBJ2-1; 9 bases are a match to TRBD2. CDR3 length: 14 residues. The V segment lost 7 bases and the J segment 9 bases; nucleotides outside the gene matches: 10. Looked up from germline, CDR1 is LGHNT and CDR2 is FRNRAP. The CDR3 DNA reads TGTGCTAGTGCCTTGGGACTAGCCGTAGCTGAGCAGTTCTTC. It encodes CASALGLAVAEQFF. Looking up the rest from reference TRBV12-5 and TRBJ2-1 gives the full variable domain: DARVTQTPRHKVTEMGQEVTMRCQPILGHNTVFWYRQTMMQGLELLAYFRNRAPLDDSGMPKDRFSAEMPDATLATLKIQPSEPRDSAVYFCASALGLAVAEQFFGPGTRLTVL.

This chain's CDR3 is CASRRDGYYGYTF. Here the CDR3 DNA reads TGTGCCAGTAGGCGGGACGGCTACTATGGCTACACCTTC. V gene TRBV19 combines with J gene TRBJ1-2; tentatively, D is TRBD1 (5 bases). Germline CDR1 reads LNHDA; CDR2 reads SQIVND (reference sequence). The germline V and J ends were trimmed by 6 bases and 3 bases, with 11 bases remaining between them. This CDR3 contains 13 residues.

This sequence joins TRBV6-2 or TRBV6-3 and TRBJ2-2, with D possibly TRBD2 on 7 matching bases. The V gene's germline CDR1 is MNHEY and CDR2 SVGEGT. This CDR3 spans 15 amino acids. V lost 5 bases and J lost 5, with 15 bases in between. The CDR3 is CASSHRGAWTGELFF. In DNA, the CDR3 is TGTGCCAGCAGTCATCGGGGGGCGTGGACCGGGGAGCTGTTTTTT.

The V and J genes are TRBV2 and TRBJ1-5; D is unresolved. The V gene lost 4 bases and the J gene lost 4 bases, with 8 bases spanning the gap. The germline V gene encodes CDR1 SNHLY and CDR2 FYNNEI. CDR3 length: 13 residues. In DNA, the CDR3 is TGTGCCAGCAGTGCTCAGGAAAATCAGCCCCAGCATTTT. Translation gives CASSAQENQPQHF.

V gene TRBV7-2 combines with J gene TRBJ1-4; 11 bases are shared with TRBD1. The J segment lost 10 bases and the V segment lost 4 bases, leaving 5 bases of the junction unmatched. The CDR3 consists of 14 residues. CDR1 and CDR2 (germline): SGHTA, FQGNSA. The CDR3, as DNA: TGTGCCAGCAGCTCGGGGACAGGGGGGAGAAAACTGTTTTTT. Protein: CASSSGTGGRKLFF.

The J gene is TRBJ1-2, the V gene TRBV5-1; D ambiguous. CDR1 SGHRS and CDR2 YFSETQ come from the germline V gene. CDR3 length: 13 residues. The ends were cut back, 0 bases at V and 8 bases at J, with 11 bases in the middle. The DNA of the CDR3 is TGCGCCAGCAGCTTGGCCGCGGGCGGAGGCTACACCTTC. This gives the protein CASSLAAGGGYTF.

The gene calls are TRBV3-1 (or the pseudogene TRBV3-2) and TRBJ2-7; no definite D call. This CDR3 is 13 amino acids long. The ends were cut back, 4 bases at V and 4 bases at J, with 11 bases in the middle. CDR1 is LGHDT and CDR2 is YNNKEL in the germline V gene (reference sequence). CDR3 loop: CASSPLRGYEQYF. CDR3 DNA sequence: TGTGCCAGCAGCCCCCTTCGCGGATACGAGCAGTACTTC.

V is TRBV21-1 and J is TRBJ1-2. TRBV21-1 corresponds to a pseudogene. This CDR3 region has 14 residues. The CDR3 here is CASTQLKANYGYTF. The CDR3 nucleotides read TGTGCCAGCACGCAACTCAAAGCTAACTATGGCTACACCTTC.

The V call is TRBV2, the J call TRBJ2-1; D possibly corresponds to TRBD1 (5 bases). The germline V and J ends were trimmed by 4 bases and 5 bases, with 9 bases remaining between them. The CDR3 has 13 residues. CDR1 is SNHLY, CDR2 FYNNEI, per germline. The CDR3 coding sequence is TGTGCCAGCAGTGGGTTGGGGCACAATGAGCAGTTCTTC. It specifies CASSGLGHNEQFF. The full variable domain, in which reference TRBV2 and TRBJ2-1 provide the parts outside the CDR3, is EPEVTQTPSHQVTQMGQEVILRCVPISNHLYFYWYRQILGQKVEFLVSFYNNEISEKSEIFDDQFSVERPDGSNFTLKIRSTKLEDSAMYFCASSGLGHNEQFFGPGTRLTVL.

The gene calls are TRBV9 and TRBJ1-1, with D possibly matching TRBD1 (6 bases). The CDR3 covers 14 residues. V was trimmed by 0 bases and J by 3 bases, leaving 9 bases between them. The germline gives CDR1 SGDLS, CDR2 YYNGEE. This CDR3 reads CASSVDPGDTEAFF. In DNA, the CDR3 is TGTGCCAGCAGCGTAGATCCAGGGGACACTGAAGCTTTCTTT.

V is TRBV29-1 and J is TRBJ1-1; D not resolved. CDR1 and CDR2 from the germline V gene are SQVTM and ANQGSEA. Trimming removed 0 bases at V and 5 bases at J, with 7 bases between. The CDR3 has 12 amino acids. In nucleotides, the CDR3 is TGCAGCGTTGAAGAGCCGGGAACTGAAGCTTTCTTT. It codes for CSVEEPGTEAFF.

The rearrangement joins TRBV7-9 to TRBJ2-1, with TRBD1 matching over 8 bases. CDR1 and CDR2 (germline): SEHNR, FQNEAQ (reference sequence). The trim removed 5 bases at V and 6 bases at J, leaving 12 bases unmatched. This CDR3 region has 16 residues. CDR3 region: CASSLVVTGVGNEQFF. The CDR3 region has the DNA TGTGCCAGCAGCCTAGTTGTGACAGGGGTAGGCAATGAGCAGTTCTTC.